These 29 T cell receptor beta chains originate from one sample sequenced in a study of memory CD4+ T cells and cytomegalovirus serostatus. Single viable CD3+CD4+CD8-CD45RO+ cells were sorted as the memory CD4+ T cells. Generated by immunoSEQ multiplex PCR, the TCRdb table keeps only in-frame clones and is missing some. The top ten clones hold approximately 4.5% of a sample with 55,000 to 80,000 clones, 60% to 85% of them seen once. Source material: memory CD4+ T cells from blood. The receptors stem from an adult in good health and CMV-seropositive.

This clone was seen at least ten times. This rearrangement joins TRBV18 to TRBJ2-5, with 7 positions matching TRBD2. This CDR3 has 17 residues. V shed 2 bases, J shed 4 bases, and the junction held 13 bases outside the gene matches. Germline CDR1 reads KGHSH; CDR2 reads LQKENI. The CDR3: CASSPSGGPNQGETQYF. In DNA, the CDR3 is TGTGCCAGCTCACCATCGGGGGGACCCAACCAAGGAGAGACCCAGTACTTC.

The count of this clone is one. Written as DNA, the CDR3 is TGTGCCAGCAGCTTTTCCAGTAGTGTTAACTATGGCTACACCTTC. Translation: CASSFSSSVNYGYTF. The V call is TRBV7-6, the J call TRBJ1-2; D ambiguous. V was pared by 3 bases and J by 1 base, with 12 bases between. This CDR3 is built from 15 residues. Germline CDR1 SGHVS, CDR2 FNYEAQ.

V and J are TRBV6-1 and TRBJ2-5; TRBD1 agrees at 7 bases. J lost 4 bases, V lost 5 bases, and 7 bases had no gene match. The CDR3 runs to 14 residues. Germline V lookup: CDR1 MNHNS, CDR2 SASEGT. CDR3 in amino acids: CASSRQGFGETQYF. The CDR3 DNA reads TGTGCCAGCAGTAGACAGGGTTTTGGAGAGACCCAGTACTTC.

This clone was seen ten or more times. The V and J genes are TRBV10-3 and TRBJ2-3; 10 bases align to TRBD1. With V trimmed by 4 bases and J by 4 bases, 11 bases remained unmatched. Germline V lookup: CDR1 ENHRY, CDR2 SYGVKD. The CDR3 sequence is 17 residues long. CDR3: CAISGSDRDRGSDTQYF. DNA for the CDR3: TGTGCCATCAGTGGTTCTGACCGGGACAGGGGATCAGATACGCAGTATTTT.

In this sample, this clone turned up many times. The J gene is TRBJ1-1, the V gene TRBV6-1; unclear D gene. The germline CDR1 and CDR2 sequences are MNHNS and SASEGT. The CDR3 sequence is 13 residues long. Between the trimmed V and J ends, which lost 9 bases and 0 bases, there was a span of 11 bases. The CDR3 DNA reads TGTGCCAGTGGAGGTGGATTGAACACTGAAGCTTTCTTT. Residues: CASGGGLNTEAFF.

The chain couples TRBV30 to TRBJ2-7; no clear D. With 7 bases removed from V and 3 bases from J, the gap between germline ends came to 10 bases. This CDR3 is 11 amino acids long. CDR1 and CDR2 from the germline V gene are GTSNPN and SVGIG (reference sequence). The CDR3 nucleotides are TGTGCCTCGGCAGGTGGCTACGAGCAGTACTTC. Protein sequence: CASAGGYEQYF. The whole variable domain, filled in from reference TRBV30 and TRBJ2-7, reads SQTIHQWPATLVQPVGSPLSLECTVEGTSNPNLYWYRQAAGRGLQLLFYSVGIGQISSEVPQNLSASRPQDRQFILSSKKLLLSDSGFYLCASAGGYEQYFGPGTRLTVT.

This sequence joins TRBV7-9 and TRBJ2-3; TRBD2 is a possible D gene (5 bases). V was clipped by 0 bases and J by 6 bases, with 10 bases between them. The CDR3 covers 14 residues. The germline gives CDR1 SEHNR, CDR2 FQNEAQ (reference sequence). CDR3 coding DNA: TGTGCCAGCAGCTTAGCGCAAGCGGCGGATACGCAGTATTTT. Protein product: CASSLAQAADTQYF.

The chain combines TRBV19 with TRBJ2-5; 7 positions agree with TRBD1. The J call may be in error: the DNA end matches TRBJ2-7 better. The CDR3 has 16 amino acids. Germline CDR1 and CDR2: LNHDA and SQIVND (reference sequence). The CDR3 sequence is CASRRTGVTPGYEQYF. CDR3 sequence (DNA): TGTGCCAGTAGGAGAACAGGGGTTACCCCCGGGTACGAGCAGTACTTC.

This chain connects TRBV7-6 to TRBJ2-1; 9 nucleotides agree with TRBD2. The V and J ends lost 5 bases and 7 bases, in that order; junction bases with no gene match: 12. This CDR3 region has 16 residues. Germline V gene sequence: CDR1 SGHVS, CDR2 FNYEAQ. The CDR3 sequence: CASSKGGGRGGNEQFF. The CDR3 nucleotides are TGTGCCAGCAGCAAAGGGGGCGGGAGGGGTGGTAATGAGCAGTTCTTC.

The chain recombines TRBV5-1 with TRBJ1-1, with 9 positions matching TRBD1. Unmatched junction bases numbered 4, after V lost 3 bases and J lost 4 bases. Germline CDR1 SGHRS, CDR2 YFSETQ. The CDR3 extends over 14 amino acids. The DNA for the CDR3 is TGCGCCAGCAGCTACCAGACAGGGGGCACTGAAGCTTTCTTT. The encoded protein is CASSYQTGGTEAFF.

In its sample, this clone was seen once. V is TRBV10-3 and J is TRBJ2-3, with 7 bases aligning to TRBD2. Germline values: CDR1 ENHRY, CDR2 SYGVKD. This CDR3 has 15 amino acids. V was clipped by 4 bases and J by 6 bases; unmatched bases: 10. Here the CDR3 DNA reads TGTGCCATCAGTGCGAGCGGGAAGGAAGTCGATACGCAGTATTTT. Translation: CAISASGKEVDTQYF.

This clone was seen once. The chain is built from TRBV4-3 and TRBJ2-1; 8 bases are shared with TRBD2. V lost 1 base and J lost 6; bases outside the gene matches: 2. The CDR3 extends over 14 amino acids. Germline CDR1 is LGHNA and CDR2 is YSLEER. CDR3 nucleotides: TGCGCCAGCAGCCAAGGACTAGCGCTCAATGAGCAGTTCTTC. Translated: CASSQGLALNEQFF.

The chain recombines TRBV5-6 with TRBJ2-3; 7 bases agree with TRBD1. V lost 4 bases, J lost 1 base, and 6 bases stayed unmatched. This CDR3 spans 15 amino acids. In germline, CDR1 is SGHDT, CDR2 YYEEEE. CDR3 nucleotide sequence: TGTGCCAGCAGCGAACAGGGGTTGGGCACAGATACGCAGTATTTT. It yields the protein CASSEQGLGTDTQYF.

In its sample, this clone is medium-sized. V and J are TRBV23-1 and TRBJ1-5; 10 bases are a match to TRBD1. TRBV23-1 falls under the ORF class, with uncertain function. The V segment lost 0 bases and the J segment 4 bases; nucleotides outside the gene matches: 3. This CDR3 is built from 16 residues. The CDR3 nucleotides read TGCGCCAGCAGTCAATCGGGGACAGGGGAAAATCAGCCCCAGCATTTT. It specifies CASSQSGTGENQPQHF.

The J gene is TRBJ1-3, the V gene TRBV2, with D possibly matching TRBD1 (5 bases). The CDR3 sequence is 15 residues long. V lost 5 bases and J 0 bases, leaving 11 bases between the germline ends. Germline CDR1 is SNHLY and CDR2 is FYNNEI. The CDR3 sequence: CASSPGLLSGNTIYF. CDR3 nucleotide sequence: TGTGCCAGCAGTCCAGGGTTACTCTCTGGAAACACCATATATTTT.

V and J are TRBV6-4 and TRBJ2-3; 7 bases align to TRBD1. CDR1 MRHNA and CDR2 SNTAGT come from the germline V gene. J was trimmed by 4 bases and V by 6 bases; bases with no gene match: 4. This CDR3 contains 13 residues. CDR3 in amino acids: CASRKQGPDTQYF. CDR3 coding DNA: TGTGCCAGCAGGAAACAGGGGCCAGATACGCAGTATTTT.

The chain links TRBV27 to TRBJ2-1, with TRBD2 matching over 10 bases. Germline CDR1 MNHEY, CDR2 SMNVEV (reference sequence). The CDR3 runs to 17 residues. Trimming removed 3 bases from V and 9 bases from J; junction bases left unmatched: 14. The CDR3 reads CASSLTPSGGREGEQFF. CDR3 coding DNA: TGTGCCAGCAGTTTGACCCCTAGCGGGGGCCGAGAGGGTGAGCAGTTCTTC.

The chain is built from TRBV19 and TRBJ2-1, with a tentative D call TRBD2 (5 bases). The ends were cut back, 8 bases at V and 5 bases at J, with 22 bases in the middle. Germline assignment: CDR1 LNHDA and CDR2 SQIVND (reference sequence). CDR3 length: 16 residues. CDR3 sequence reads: CASGSTGKRANNEQFF. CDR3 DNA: TGTGCCAGTGGATCCACGGGAAAGAGGGCTAACAATGAGCAGTTCTTC.

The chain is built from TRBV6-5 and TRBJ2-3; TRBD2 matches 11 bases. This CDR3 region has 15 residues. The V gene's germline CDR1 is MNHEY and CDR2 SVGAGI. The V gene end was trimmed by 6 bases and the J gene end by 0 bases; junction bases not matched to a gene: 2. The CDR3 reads CASRTSGTSTDTQYF. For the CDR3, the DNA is TGTGCCAGCAGGACTAGCGGGACTAGCACAGATACGCAGTATTTT.

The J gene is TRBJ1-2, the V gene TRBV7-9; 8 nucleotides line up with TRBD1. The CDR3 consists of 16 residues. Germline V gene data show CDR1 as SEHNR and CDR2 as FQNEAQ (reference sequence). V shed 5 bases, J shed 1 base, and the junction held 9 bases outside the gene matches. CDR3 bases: TGTGCCAGCAGCGGACGGACAGGGTACAATAACTATGGCTACACCTTC. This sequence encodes CASSGRTGYNNYGYTF. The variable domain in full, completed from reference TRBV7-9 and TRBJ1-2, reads DTGVSQNPRHKITKRGQNVTFRCDPISEHNRLYWYRQTLGQGPEFLTYFQNEAQLEKSRLLSDRFSAERPKGSFSTLEIQRTEQGDSAMYLCASSGRTGYNNYGYTFGSGTRLTVV.

For the CDR3, the DNA is TGTGCCAGCAGTATCGTAGGGGGCTTAGAGTACTTC. It yields the protein CASSIVGGLEYF. The chain is built from TRBV5-4 and TRBJ2-7; TRBD1 matches 7 bases. CDR3 length equals 12 residues. In germline, CDR1 is SGHNT, CDR2 YYREEE (reference sequence). The ends lost 5 bases at V and 11 bases at J; junction bases unmatched: 10.

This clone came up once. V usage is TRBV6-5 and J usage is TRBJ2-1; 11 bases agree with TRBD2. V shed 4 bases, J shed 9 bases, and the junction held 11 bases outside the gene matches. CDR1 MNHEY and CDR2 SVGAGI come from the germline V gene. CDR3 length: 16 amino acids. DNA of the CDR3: TGTGCCAGCAGTTCGCGAGGTAGCGGGAGGGCCTTTGAGCAGTTCTTC. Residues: CASSSRGSGRAFEQFF.

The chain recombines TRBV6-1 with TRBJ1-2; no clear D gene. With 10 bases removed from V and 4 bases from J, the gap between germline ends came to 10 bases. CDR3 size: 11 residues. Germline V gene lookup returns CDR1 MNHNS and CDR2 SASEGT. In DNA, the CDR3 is TGTGCCACCACCCGGGGCTATGGCTACACCTTC. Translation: CATTRGYGYTF.

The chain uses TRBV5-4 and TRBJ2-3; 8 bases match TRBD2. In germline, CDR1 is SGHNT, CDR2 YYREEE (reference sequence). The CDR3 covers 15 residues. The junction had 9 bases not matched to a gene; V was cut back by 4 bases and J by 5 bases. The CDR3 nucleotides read TGTGCCAGCAGCCCCTCCCCGCGGGAGGTAGATACGCAGTATTTT. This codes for CASSPSPREVDTQYF.

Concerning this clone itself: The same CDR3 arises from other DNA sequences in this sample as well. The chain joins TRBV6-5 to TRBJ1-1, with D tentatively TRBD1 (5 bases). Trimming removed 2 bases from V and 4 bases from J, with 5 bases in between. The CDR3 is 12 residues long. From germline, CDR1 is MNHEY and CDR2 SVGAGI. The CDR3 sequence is CASSYGGTEAFF. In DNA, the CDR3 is TGTGCCAGCAGTTACGGGGGCACTGAAGCTTTCTTT.

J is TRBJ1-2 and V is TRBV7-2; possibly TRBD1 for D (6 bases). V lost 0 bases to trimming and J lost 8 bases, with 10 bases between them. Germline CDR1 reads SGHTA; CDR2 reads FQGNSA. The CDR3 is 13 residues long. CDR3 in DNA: TGTGCCAGCAGCTTAGCTCCAGGGGAGGGCTACACCTTC. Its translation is CASSLAPGEGYTF. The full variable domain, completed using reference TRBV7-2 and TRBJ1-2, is GAGVSQSPSNKVTEKGKDVELRCDPISGHTALYWYRQSLGQGLEFLIYFQGNSAPDKSGLPSDRFSAERTGGSVSTLTIQRTQQEDSAVYLCASSLAPGEGYTFGSGTRLTVV.

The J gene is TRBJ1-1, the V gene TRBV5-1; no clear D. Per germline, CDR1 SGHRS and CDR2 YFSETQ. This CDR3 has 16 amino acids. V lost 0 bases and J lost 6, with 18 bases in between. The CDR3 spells CASSLDSPGSSAEAFF. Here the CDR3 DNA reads TGCGCCAGCAGCTTGGATAGTCCAGGTTCTTCGGCTGAAGCTTTCTTT.

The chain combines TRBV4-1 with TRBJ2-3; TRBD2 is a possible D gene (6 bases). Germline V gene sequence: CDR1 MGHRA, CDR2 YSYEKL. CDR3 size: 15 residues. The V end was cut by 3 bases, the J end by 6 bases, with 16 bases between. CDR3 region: CASSHHGTPVDTQYF. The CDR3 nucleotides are TGCGCCAGCAGCCACCATGGGACTCCCGTCGATACGCAGTATTTT.

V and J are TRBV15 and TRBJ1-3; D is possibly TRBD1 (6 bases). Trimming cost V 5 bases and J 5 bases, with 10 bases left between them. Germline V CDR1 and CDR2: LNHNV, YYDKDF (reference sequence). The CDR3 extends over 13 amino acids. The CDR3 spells CATSDGQRNTIYF. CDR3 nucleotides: TGTGCCACCAGCGACGGACAGAGAAACACCATATATTTT.